This T cell receptor beta chain was found in a study of blood T cell repertoires in COVID-19 (dated by TCRdb to 2018 to 2021). Describing the broader study: Samples covering the acute and convalescent phases of COVID-19 were provided by collaborators in the United States, Italy and Spain. The sample metadata nearly always contained a de-identified subject ID, COVID-19 status, age in years and sex. Where HLA class I and class II types were available, the types were taken from metadata supplied by the sample provider, not from assay-based typing. Subjects who had been exposed to COVID-19, were actively infected with it, or had recovered from it provided the deeply sampled blood TCRbeta repertoires that made up the dataset. The repertoires were released in a freely available public database meant as a resource for research on the immune response to SARS-CoV-2. The samples were drawn from two sources: the first 160 participants of the ongoing ImmuneRACE study, and 950 to 1,500 subjects contributed by 6 global collaborators. The material from the prospective study consisted of cDNA or gDNA derived from T cells, B-cell-depleted T cells, or PBMCs.

Trimming costs V 4 bases and J 6 bases, and their ends lie 11 bases apart. CDR1 and CDR2 are drawn from the germline V gene: SGHNT, YENEEA. The CDR3 covers 13 residues, taking in both the cysteine and the phenylalanine. The sequence is cut down to CDR3 DNA, 39 bases in frame from base 1. The immunoSEQ Assay, a bias-controlled multiplex PCR, was used to amplify TCRbeta CDR3 regions from genomic DNA. The published analysis was carried out like this. Nucleated cell counts per sample were estimated from amplification of reference gene primers within the assay. Sequence reads were collapsed and filtered to measure the absolute abundance of every unique TCRbeta CDR3 rearrangement. Productive Simpson clonality was computed per sample as the square root of Simpson's diversity index over productive rearrangements. The immuneACCESS repertoire file appears here via TCRdb, limited to in-frame rearrangements. These files lack a portion of the clones; in checked studies, under half of the deficit traces to unresolved V genes, and the cause of the others is not known. V, J and clone size are taken as reported in that table, and D and trimming were inferred from the DNA itself. The sample profile shows 200,000 to 300,000 clones; approximately 89% of them were found once. The biggest ten clones account for 1% to 1.5% of the sample.

As to this clone: No antigen is known for it. Base qualities were left out, and no much larger clone turns up one base away.

Participants in the prospective study were enrolled through a virtual design, were aged roughly 18 to 100 years, and lived in 20 to 30 United States geographic areas. In the prospective study, cohorts were assigned on the basis of participant-reported clinical history obtained from a screening survey and a study questionnaire. In the prospective study, mobile phlebotomists collected whole blood, serum and a nasopharyngeal or oropharyngeal swab from each participant. Prospective study participants could optionally give additional blood draws and questionnaires over a roughly two-month period. Prospective study blood samples were shipped either frozen or at room temperature before DNA extraction. General findings and caveats noted by the study authors: How much clinical and demographic metadata was included differed by source and by participant, and the metadata was provided uncurated.

This sequence was found in a woman aged 40 to 50 with acute COVID-19. The chain is made from TRBV11-3 and TRBJ2-3; TRBD2 could be the D gene, as 6 bases match. The sample taken for sequencing was PBMCs or T cells enriched from blood (not recorded which). Read as DNA, the sequence is TGTGCCAGCAGCTACGGGAGCTGGGATACGCAGTATTTT. It specifies CASSYGSWDTQYF.